This T cell receptor beta chain came from a study of OX40 agonist ivuxolimab in advanced cancers. The method was immunoSEQ multiplex PCR; TCRdb's version includes in-frame clones alone and lacks a portion of them. The table has around 26,000 clones, over 60% seen once. The CDR3 covers 14 residues. The V and J ends lost 5 bases and 3 bases respectively, with 11 bases between them. Germline CDR1 reads PRHDT; CDR2 reads FYEKMQ (reference sequence). The J gene is TRBJ1-5, the V gene TRBV13, with D hard to call. The receptor was derived from an adult with an advanced solid tumor such as melanoma, head and neck, liver or kidney cancer. The sequenced sample was CD4+ or CD8+ T cells sorted from blood, obtained in a trial of the OX40 agonist ivuxolimab. CDR3 DNA sequence: TGTGCCAGCAGCCTCGGACCAGACAATCAGCCCCAGCATTTT. It encodes CASSLGPDNQPQHF.